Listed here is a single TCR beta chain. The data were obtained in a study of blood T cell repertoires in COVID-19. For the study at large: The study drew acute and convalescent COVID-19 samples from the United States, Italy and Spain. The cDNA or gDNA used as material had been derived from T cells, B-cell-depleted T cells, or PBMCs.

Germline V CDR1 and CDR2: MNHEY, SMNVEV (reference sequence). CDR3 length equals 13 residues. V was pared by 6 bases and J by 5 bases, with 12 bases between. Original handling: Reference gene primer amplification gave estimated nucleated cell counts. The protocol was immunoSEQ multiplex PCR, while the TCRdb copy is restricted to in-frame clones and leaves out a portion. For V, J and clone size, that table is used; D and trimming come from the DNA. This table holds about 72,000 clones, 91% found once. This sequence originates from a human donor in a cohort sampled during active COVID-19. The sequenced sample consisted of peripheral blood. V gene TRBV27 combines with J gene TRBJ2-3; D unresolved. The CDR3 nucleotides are TGTGCCAGCAGGAGGCCGCCGAGAGATACGCAGTATTTT. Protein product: CASRRPPRDTQYF.